This T cell receptor (beta chain) originates from a study of cytomegalovirus exposure and HLA in healthy donors. CDR1 and CDR2 (germline): SGDLS, YYNGEE. This CDR3 spans 14 amino acids. The V gene end was trimmed by 3 bases and the J gene end by 6 bases; junction bases not matched to a gene: 6. Both 60 Vbeta primers and 13 Jbeta primers went into the PCR. TCRdb's table, derived via immunoSEQ multiplex PCR, lists solely in-frame clones and lacks some. Of 100,000 to 150,000 clones detected, 74% appear once; the ten largest clones hold 4%. The specimen was PBMCs. The rearrangement links TRBV9 to TRBJ1-2, with TRBD1 matching over 9 bases. The TCR comes from a man aged 35-49 years in good health and CMV-seropositive. In DNA form, the CDR3 reads TGTGCCAGCAGCGCGTTAGGGACAGGGAATGGCTACACCTTC. This encodes CASSALGTGNGYTF.